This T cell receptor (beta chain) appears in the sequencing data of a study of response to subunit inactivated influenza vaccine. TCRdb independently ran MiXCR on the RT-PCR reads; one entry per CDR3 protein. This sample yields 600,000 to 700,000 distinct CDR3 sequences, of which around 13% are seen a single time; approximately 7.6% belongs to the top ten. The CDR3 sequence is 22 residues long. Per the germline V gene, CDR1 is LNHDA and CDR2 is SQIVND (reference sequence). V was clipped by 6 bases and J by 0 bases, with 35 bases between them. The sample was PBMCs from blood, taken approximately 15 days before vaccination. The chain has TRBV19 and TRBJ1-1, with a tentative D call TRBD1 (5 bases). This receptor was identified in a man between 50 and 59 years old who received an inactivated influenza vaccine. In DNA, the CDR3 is TGTGCCAGTAGAACCCCGCTGCGGGGGGTTGGACTCTTTACGCCAATGAACACTGAAGCTTTCTTT. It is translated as CASRTPLRGVGLFTPMNTEAFF.